This entry is about one T cell receptor beta chain. The data derive from a study of blood T cell repertoires in COVID-19. Study-level information: The samples span acute and convalescent COVID-19 from the United States, Italy and Spain. T cells, B-cell-depleted T cells, or PBMCs supplied cDNA or gDNA.

This CDR3 has 15 amino acids. Germline assignment: CDR1 MNHEY and CDR2 SMNVEV (reference sequence). V lost 2 bases and J lost 7; bases outside the gene matches: 11. Original processing notes: For nucleated cells, counts were estimated from reference gene primer amplification. The data were produced by immunoSEQ multiplex PCR, yet TCRdb's version contains in-frame clones alone and is incomplete. Clonal size and the V and J genes are those of that table, whereas D and trimming came from the DNA. The sample contains 200,000 or so clones, roughly 80% of which appear only once. The material sequenced was peripheral blood. The sequence came from a human donor in a cohort sampled during active COVID-19. The V gene is TRBV27, the J gene TRBJ2-7, with 7 nucleotides matching TRBD1. The CDR3 bases are TGTGCCAGCAGTTTAATTCGACAGGGCATTGGGGAGCAGTACTTC. This gives the protein CASSLIRQGIGEQYF.